This TCR beta chain was sequenced for a study of brain T cells in children with intractable seizures. The study's findings and limits: Pre- and post-surgery blood differed in depth, so pre-surgery absences may be undersampling. HCMV serostatus was not known, and viral specificity came from CDR3 similarity only.

Pre-surgery treatment included at least one anti-epileptic drug. CDR3 length: 14 residues. On this clone itself: What it binds is not known.

Generated by immunoSEQ multiplex PCR, the TCRdb table keeps only in-frame clones and is missing some. The sample lists 70,000 to 85,000 clones; around 90% were seen once. This TCR derives from a girl aged 2 to 10 with Rasmussen encephalitis and intractable seizures. The chain joins TRBV21-1 to TRBJ2-7. TRBV21-1 counts as a pseudogene. The sequences come from peripheral blood, collected at surgery. The CDR3 sequence: CASSSQGPFPEQYF. Here the CDR3 DNA reads TGTGCCAGCAGCTCCCAAGGACCGTTCCCCGAGCAGTACTTC.